This TCR beta chain was recorded in a study of OX40 agonist ivuxolimab in advanced cancers. For the study in its entirety: Ivuxolimab, which targeted the costimulatory receptor OX40 (CD134), was an agonistic, fully human IgG2 monoclonal antibody. Intravenous ivuxolimab was administered to patients every 2 weeks at six dose levels: 0.01, 0.1, 0.3, 1.5, 3 and 10 mg/kg. Of the approximately 54 dose-escalation patients, hepatocellular carcinoma was present in approximately 20, melanoma in roughly 15, renal cell carcinoma in 9 and head and neck cancer in 9. In the dose-escalation cohort, more than 75% of patients were male, and the mean age was approximately 60 years, with a range of about 23 to 90. Prior anti-PD-1, anti-PD-L1 or anti-CTLA-4 therapy was permitted, and checkpoint inhibitors had been received by about 44% of dose-escalation patients. Three dose-escalation patients achieved partial responses, one with hepatocellular carcinoma and two with cutaneous melanoma. The point of sequencing TCRbeta in the periphery was to test whether ivuxolimab changed TCR sequence diversity and drove clonal T-cell expansion. The paper covers the monotherapy dose-escalation part of the phase I ivuxolimab trial, which included N ≈ 50 patients.

On this clone: Its antigen target is currently unknown. Base qualities are not at hand, and no much larger clone is one base apart.

Broad study findings and their caveats: The antigen specificity of the peripheral T cells that underwent clonal expansion was not determined. Partial responders in the 0.1-3.0 mg/kg groups had among the lowest normalized peripheral clonal expansion, especially among CD8+ T cells. After ivuxolimab, CD8+ T cells had more expanded clones than CD4+ T cells on average. Low levels of normalized T-cell clonal expansion were also seen in some nonresponding patients. Clonal expansion of both CD4+ and CD8+ blood T cells was observed from baseline to week 6 at doses 0.1 to 3.0 mg/kg.

Patients with autoimmune disease history or receiving systemic immunosuppression were excluded from the trial. In every dose cohort, peripheral blood was drawn for TCR sequencing at baseline, cycle 4 day 1, and cycle 7 day 1. The samples were drawn from a first-in-human, open-label, multicenter phase I dose-escalation trial of ivuxolimab. Adults with locally advanced or metastatic melanoma, renal cell carcinoma, hepatocellular carcinoma or head and neck squamous cell carcinoma were enrolled in the trial. Before TCR sequencing, CD4+ T cells and CD8+ T cells from peripheral blood were sorted into separate populations. V is cut by 4 bases and J by 5 bases, and the space between the germline ends is 17 bases. In the germline V gene, CDR1 corresponds to MDHEN and CDR2 to SYDVKM. Its CDR3 holds 15 amino acids, cysteine through phenylalanine. Only CDR3 DNA remains: 45 bases, in frame from the first base.

Genomic DNA was isolated from the sorted cells so that the TCRbeta CDR3 region could be sequenced. The immunoSEQ Assay was used for sequencing of TCRbeta CDR3 regions. TCRdb stores this immuneACCESS table with in-frame sequences only. Part of the clones is absent; in the studies checked, under half of the shortfall reflects unresolved V genes, and no reason is known for the rest. The sample yields under 80,000 clones; about nine tenths were counted once. The biggest ten clones account for around 0.78% of the sample. The sequence is built from TRBV28 and TRBJ1-2, with the D gene not clear enough to name. This clonotype was obtained from an adult with an advanced solid tumor such as melanoma, head and neck, liver or kidney cancer. This specimen was CD4+ or CD8+ T cells sorted from blood, taken in a trial of the OX40 agonist ivuxolimab. The encoded CDR3 is CASSSGGGTGYGYTF. The DNA sequence is given as TGTGCCAGCAGTTCTGGAGGCGGTACCGGGTATGGCTACACCTTC.